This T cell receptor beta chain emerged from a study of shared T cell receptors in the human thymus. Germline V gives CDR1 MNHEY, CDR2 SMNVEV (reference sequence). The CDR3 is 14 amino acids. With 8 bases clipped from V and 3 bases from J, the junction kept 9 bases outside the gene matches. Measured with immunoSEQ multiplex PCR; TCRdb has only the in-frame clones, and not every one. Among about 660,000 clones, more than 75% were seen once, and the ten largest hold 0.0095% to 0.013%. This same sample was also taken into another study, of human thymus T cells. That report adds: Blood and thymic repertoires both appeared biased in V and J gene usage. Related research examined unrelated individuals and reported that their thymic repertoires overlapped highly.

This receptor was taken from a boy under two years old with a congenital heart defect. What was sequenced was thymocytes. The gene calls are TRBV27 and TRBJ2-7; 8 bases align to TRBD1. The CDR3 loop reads CASALQGVGYEQYF. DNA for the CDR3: TGTGCCAGCGCACTACAGGGGGTCGGCTACGAGCAGTACTTC.